The 18 T cell receptor beta chains below come from one sample, sequenced in a study of T cell responses to AZD1222 COVID-19 vaccine. TCRdb keeps only in-frame clones here, not all; method: immunoSEQ multiplex PCR. Of about 94,000 clones in the sample, 85% were seen once. The specimen was peripheral blood, collected 28 days after the second AZD1222 dose. These receptors all come from an adult who received the AZD1222 COVID-19 vaccine.

V gene TRBV9 combines with J gene TRBJ2-2; D is unresolved. CDR3 length: 15 residues. The V end lost 0 bases, the J end lost 1 base, and 7 bases lay between the germline ends. Germline assignment: CDR1 SGDLS and CDR2 YYNGEE. This CDR3 reads CASSVGGQNTGELFF. Here the CDR3 DNA reads TGTGCCAGCAGCGTAGGCGGCCAGAACACCGGGGAGCTGTTTTTT.

The chain uses TRBV7-2 and TRBJ1-5; unclear D gene. The V and J ends lost 1 base and 6 bases respectively, with 10 bases between them. The CDR3 has 14 amino acids. The germline CDR1 and CDR2 sequences are SGHTA and FQGNSA. The CDR3 loop reads CASSLGKVGQPQHF. The CDR3 DNA is TGTGCCAGCAGCTTAGGAAAGGTGGGTCAGCCCCAGCATTTT.

The genes are TRBV29-1 and TRBJ2-3; TRBD2 matches at 10 bases. V was clipped by 6 bases and J by 4 bases; unmatched bases: 10. The CDR3 sequence is 15 residues long. Germline-derived CDR1 and CDR2 are SQVTM and ANQGSEA. CDR3 loop: CSVKGAGGQADTQYF. CDR3 DNA: TGCAGCGTGAAGGGAGCGGGGGGGCAGGCAGATACGCAGTATTTT.

The rearrangement joins TRBV5-5 to TRBJ2-3; no reliable D call. V was cut by 5 bases and J by 2 bases, with 6 bases left in between. The CDR3 loop spans 12 amino acids. Per germline, CDR1 SGHKS and CDR2 YYEKEE (reference sequence). CDR3 sequence: CASRPNTDTQYF. The CDR3 coding sequence is TGTGCCAGCAGGCCAAACACAGATACGCAGTATTTT. Combining the CDR3 with reference TRBV5-5 and TRBJ2-3 gives the whole variable domain DAGVTQSPTHLIKTRGQQVTLRCSPISGHKSVSWYQQVLGQGPQFIFQYYEKEERGRGNFPDRFSARQFPNYSSELNVNALLLGDSALYLCASRPNTDTQYFGPGTRLTVL.

The chain couples TRBV2 to TRBJ1-1, with TRBD1 as a possible D gene (6 bases). Germline values: CDR1 SNHLY, CDR2 FYNNEI. V was cut by 7 bases and J by 0 bases, with 12 bases left in between. The CDR3 consists of 14 residues. CDR3 in DNA: TGTGCCAGCAAACGACAGGATCTGAACACTGAAGCTTTCTTT. Protein sequence: CASKRQDLNTEAFF.

This clone was observed a single time. The chain links TRBV9 to TRBJ2-3, with TRBD1 matching 7 bases. V was pared by 0 bases and J by 3 bases, with 10 bases of the junction left unmatched. The CDR3 is made up of 17 amino acids. CDR1 is SGDLS, CDR2 YYNGEE, per germline. The CDR3 spells CASSVVGGAGGTDTQYF. CDR3 nucleotides: TGTGCCAGCAGCGTAGTCGGTGGGGCAGGGGGAACAGATACGCAGTATTTT.

This clone has just a few counts. The rearrangement links TRBV6-5 to TRBJ1-3, with D unclear. The CDR3 runs 16 residues. The V end was cut by 0 bases, the J end by 0 bases, with 9 bases between. Germline V CDR1 and CDR2: MNHEY, SVGAGI. CDR3 sequence: CASSYSRATSGNTIYF. In nucleotides, the CDR3 is TGTGCCAGCAGTTACTCGCGAGCAACCTCTGGAAACACCATATATTTT.

This chain connects TRBV7-2 to TRBJ2-3; TRBD2 matches 12 bases. Per the germline V gene, CDR1 is SGHTA and CDR2 is FQGNSA. The CDR3 totals 15 residues. Trimming removed 5 bases from V and 5 bases from J; junction bases left unmatched: 5. The CDR3 loop is CASSARLAGEDTQYF. CDR3 nucleotides: TGTGCCAGCAGCGCCCGACTAGCGGGAGAAGATACGCAGTATTTT.

This clone was observed once. The chain is built from TRBV10-3 and TRBJ2-2; D may be TRBD1 (5 bases). Germline V lookup: CDR1 ENHRY, CDR2 SYGVKD. This CDR3 has 14 amino acids. The V end lost 6 bases, the J end lost 0 bases, and 8 bases lay between the germline ends. In nucleotides, the CDR3 is TGTGCCATCAGCCAGGGCGCGAACACCGGGGAGCTGTTTTTT. Amino acids: CAISQGANTGELFF.

The CDR3 loop is CASSPMRAQGSGNTIYF. Here the CDR3 DNA reads TGTGCCAGTAGCCCCATGCGGGCACAGGGGAGCGGAAACACCATATATTTT. The chain carries TRBV19 and TRBJ1-3; 7 bases are shared with TRBD1. V was pared by 6 bases and J by 4 bases, with 15 bases of the junction left unmatched. There are 17 residues in the CDR3. Germline assignment: CDR1 LNHDA and CDR2 SQIVND (reference sequence).

V is TRBV6-5 and J is TRBJ2-7, with D maybe TRBD2 (5 bases). V was clipped by 4 bases and J by 6 bases, with 16 bases between them. The CDR3 extends over 14 amino acids. Germline V gene lookup returns CDR1 MNHEY and CDR2 SVGAGI. CDR3 sequence (DNA): TGTGCCAGCAGTTCCGGCGGGTCTTTCAGCGAGCAGTACTTC. Its protein is CASSSGGSFSEQYF.

The chain has TRBV7-9 and TRBJ2-2; a weak D match, TRBD1 (6 bases). The CDR3 loop spans 16 amino acids. Germline V CDR1 and CDR2: SEHNR, FQNEAQ (reference sequence). Trimming removed 3 bases from V and 4 bases from J, with 15 bases in between. DNA of the CDR3: TGTGCCAGCAGCTTCTCCCGGCAGGGGACCACCGGGGAGCTGTTTTTT. Its protein product is CASSFSRQGTTGELFF.

The V and J genes are TRBV5-1 and TRBJ2-1; D gene uncertain. This CDR3 region has 15 residues. With 0 bases removed from V and 7 bases from J, the gap between germline ends came to 14 bases. From germline, CDR1 is SGHRS and CDR2 YFSETQ. CDR3 bases: TGCGCCAGCAGCTTGGCCGCCCTGGCTCCGAATGAGCAGTTCTTC. Its translation: CASSLAALAPNEQFF.

The CDR3 is CASSLSSAREQFF. The CDR3 coding sequence is TGTGCCAGCAGCTTATCCTCGGCACGGGAGCAGTTCTTC. The chain employs TRBV7-9 and TRBJ2-1; the D is unclear. V lost 2 bases to trimming and J lost 10 bases, with 12 bases between them. The CDR3 covers 13 residues. Looked up from germline, CDR1 is SEHNR and CDR2 is FQNEAQ (reference sequence).

The chain links TRBV12-3 or TRBV12-4 to TRBJ1-5; D is uncertain. The length of the CDR3 is 12 residues. V was trimmed by 5 bases and J by 6 bases, leaving 8 bases between them. The CDR3 is CASSARGQPQHF. For the CDR3, the DNA is TGTGCCAGCAGTGCCCGTGGTCAGCCCCAGCATTTT.

V gene TRBV20-1 combines with J gene TRBJ2-7, with a weak D call TRBD2 (5 bases). Germline V CDR1 and CDR2: DFQATT, SNEGSKA (reference sequence). Trimming took off 3 bases at V and 4 bases at J, with 10 bases between the two ends. This CDR3 has 12 residues. In nucleotides, the CDR3 is TGCAGTGCTAGTCCGGGGTCTTACGAGCAGTACTTC. The encoded protein is CSASPGSYEQYF.

The gene calls are TRBV29-1 and TRBJ2-5; 12 bases align to TRBD2. The ends lost 6 bases at V and 7 bases at J; junction bases unmatched: 15. The CDR3 contains 16 residues. Germline V gene lookup returns CDR1 SQVTM and CDR2 ANQGSEA. DNA for the CDR3: TGCAGCGTCGCTCCGTCCTCTAGCGGGAGGGGGGCGACCCAGTACTTC. Encoded protein: CSVAPSSSGRGATQYF.

The chain carries TRBV18 and TRBJ2-7; D is undetermined. The CDR3 contains 14 residues. The V end lost 0 bases, the J end lost 0 bases, and 6 bases lay between the germline ends. Germline-derived CDR1 and CDR2 are KGHSH and LQKENI. The CDR3 protein is CASSPPALSYEQYF. CDR3 DNA sequence: TGTGCCAGCTCACCACCGGCCCTCTCCTACGAGCAGTACTTC. The whole variable domain, filled in from reference TRBV18 and TRBJ2-7, reads NAGVMQNPRHLVRRRGQEARLRCSPMKGHSHVYWYRQLPEEGLKFMVYLQKENIIDESGMPKERFSAEFPKEGPSILRIQQVVRGDSAAYFCASSPPALSYEQYFGPGTRLTVT.